Below, 12 T cell receptor beta chains from the same sample are listed, as sequenced in a study of T cell changes during pregnancy in multiple sclerosis. Only in-frame clones appear in the TCRdb table, and some are missing; sequencing was by immunoSEQ multiplex PCR. The profile shows 45,000 to 60,000 clones, about 91% of them singletons. Material: peripheral blood, obtained after pregnancy. The source of these receptors is a female donor in good health, enrolled as a control in a pregnancy study.

The chain couples TRBV5-4 to TRBJ1-2; D perhaps matches TRBD1 (5 bases). This CDR3 region has 14 residues. Between the trimmed V and J ends, which lost 1 base and 3 bases, there was a span of 10 bases. The germline V gene has CDR1 SGHNT and CDR2 YYREEE (reference sequence). CDR3 residues: CASSLRRGDYGYTF. CDR3 DNA sequence: TGTGCCAGCAGCTTGAGGAGGGGCGACTATGGCTACACCTTC.

The chain joins TRBV11-2 to TRBJ1-5; D unresolved. This CDR3 comprises 13 residues. Germline CDR1 and CDR2: SGHAT and FQNNGV. Trimming pared 3 bases from V and 5 bases from J, leaving 8 bases between. The CDR3 protein is CASSFRYDQPQHF. As DNA, the CDR3 is TGTGCCAGCAGCTTTCGTTATGATCAGCCCCAGCATTTT. The full variable domain, its missing parts supplied by reference TRBV11-2 and TRBJ1-5, is EAGVAQSPRYKIIEKRQSVAFWCNPISGHATLYWYQQILGQGPKLLIQFQNNGVVDDSQLPKDRFSAERLKGVDSTLKIQPAKLEDSAVYLCASSFRYDQPQHFGDGTRLSIL.

The V gene is TRBV7-6, the J gene TRBJ2-2, with D possibly being TRBD1 (5 bases). V lost 5 bases, J lost 3 bases, and 13 bases lay in between. CDR1 SGHVS and CDR2 FNYEAQ come from the germline V gene. The CDR3 has 15 amino acids. DNA of the CDR3: TGTGCCAGCAGCCCCCTGCCAGGGCACACCGGGGAGCTGTTTTTT. The encoded protein is CASSPLPGHTGELFF.

The V gene is TRBV9, the J gene TRBJ2-2; a weak D match, TRBD2 (5 bases). Trimming stripped 3 bases from V and 0 bases from J, with 6 bases between. The germline V gene encodes CDR1 SGDLS and CDR2 YYNGEE. This CDR3 has 14 residues. CDR3 nucleotides: TGTGCCAGCAGCGGAGGGCCGAACACCGGGGAGCTGTTTTTT. As protein: CASSGGPNTGELFF.

This sequence joins TRBV7-6 and TRBJ1-1, with TRBD1 identical over 7 bases. The V segment lost 2 bases and the J segment 8 bases; nucleotides outside the gene matches: 14. Germline CDR1 reads SGHVS; CDR2 reads FNYEAQ. This CDR3 comprises 16 residues. CDR3 DNA sequence: TGTGCCAGCAGCTTAACGGAGGGCGGAGGGGGCGCGGAAGCTTTCTTT. Amino acids: CASSLTEGGGGAEAFF.

This clone is a singleton in its sample. The chain joins TRBV6-5 to TRBJ1-2; 7 bases match TRBD1. Germline V lookup: CDR1 MNHEY, CDR2 SVGAGI. The CDR3 has 14 amino acids. V shed 8 bases and J 0 bases; nucleotides not matched to a gene: 6. CDR3 sequence reads: CASRDSSANYGYTF. The CDR3, as DNA: TGTGCCAGCCGGGACAGCTCGGCTAACTATGGCTACACCTTC.

V and J are TRBV10-2 and TRBJ2-7, with D maybe TRBD1 (5 bases). This CDR3 comprises 14 residues. The V end was cut by 6 bases, the J end by 0 bases, with 12 bases between. Germline assignment: CDR1 WSHSY and CDR2 SAAADI. CDR3 nucleotide sequence: TGCGCCAGCAGCCCCGACAGAGCCTCCTACGAGCAGTACTTC. This translates into CASSPDRASYEQYF.

The V call is TRBV15, the J call TRBJ1-6, with 7 positions matching TRBD1. CDR1 LNHNV and CDR2 YYDKDF come from the germline V gene (reference sequence). CDR3 size: 16 residues. With V trimmed by 0 bases and J by 5 bases, 4 bases remained unmatched. The CDR3 region has the DNA TGTGCCACCAGCAGAGATCAGGGACAGAATAATTCACCCCTCCACTTT. Translation gives CATSRDQGQNNSPLHF.

J is TRBJ1-1 and V is TRBV28; 7 positions agree with TRBD1. The CDR3 contains 14 residues. Trimming at V came to 2 bases and at J to 5 bases, leaving 5 bases not matched to a gene. CDR1 and CDR2 (germline): MDHEN, SYDVKM. This CDR3 is CASSLQGGGTEAFF. CDR3 nucleotide sequence: TGTGCCAGCAGTTTACAGGGGGGTGGGACTGAAGCTTTCTTT.

The rearrangement uses TRBV6-1 and TRBJ2-5, with D tentatively TRBD1 (6 bases). CDR3 length equals 15 residues. Trimming left V 4 bases short and J 4 bases short, with 16 bases between. Germline V gives CDR1 MNHNS, CDR2 SASEGT. In DNA, the CDR3 is TGTGCCAGCAGTGGTTTTTCAGGGGAAGGAGAGACCCAGTACTTC. Protein product: CASSGFSGEGETQYF.

CDR3 sequence: CAWSQGFSGYTF. The CDR3 DNA reads as TGTGCCTGGAGCCAGGGGTTCTCTGGCTACACCTTC. The rearrangement joins TRBV30 to TRBJ1-2, with D tentatively TRBD1 (6 bases). CDR3 length equals 12 residues. The germline V gene has CDR1 GTSNPN and CDR2 SVGIG (reference sequence). V was shortened by 3 bases and J by 7 bases, with 12 bases between the two germline ends. The variable domain in full, with the rest retrieved from reference TRBV30 and TRBJ1-2, is SQTIHQWPATLVQPVGSPLSLECTVEGTSNPNLYWYRQAAGRGLQLLFYSVGIGQISSEVPQNLSASRPQDRQFILSSKKLLLSDSGFYLCAWSQGFSGYTFGSGTRLTVV.

The sample holds one count of this clone. The chain carries TRBV14 and TRBJ2-1, with 11 bases identical to TRBD2. The CDR3 covers 15 residues. Germline-derived CDR1 and CDR2 are SGHDN and FVKESK. The V segment lost 4 bases and the J segment 6 bases; nucleotides outside the gene matches: 5. In DNA, the CDR3 is TGTGCCAGCAGCCGGGGAACTAGCGGGAGCAATGAGCAGTTCTTC. It codes for CASSRGTSGSNEQFF.